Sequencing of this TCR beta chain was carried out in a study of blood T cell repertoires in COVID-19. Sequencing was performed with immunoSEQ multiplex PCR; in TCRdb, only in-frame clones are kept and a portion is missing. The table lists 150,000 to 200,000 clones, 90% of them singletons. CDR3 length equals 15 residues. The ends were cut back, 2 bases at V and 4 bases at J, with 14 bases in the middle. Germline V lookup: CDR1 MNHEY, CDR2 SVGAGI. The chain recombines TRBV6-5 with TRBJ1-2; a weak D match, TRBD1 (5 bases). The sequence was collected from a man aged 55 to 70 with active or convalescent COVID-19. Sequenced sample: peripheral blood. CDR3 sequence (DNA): TGTGCCAGCAGTTACGCCGTACAGGATGCCTATGGCTACACCTTC. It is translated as CASSYAVQDAYGYTF.